This paragraph reports one TCR beta chain. Its antigen is not identified. The sample originates from a study of T-cell reconstitution after alpha-beta-depleted transplantation in children. Study results and caveats: Several hundred graft clones that had expanded were reportedly the source of alpha-beta T cells about two months after transplant. One year after transplant, T-cell counts and diversity came mostly from newly produced T cells. For some patients, TCRbeta diversity was high at day 60 because of recipient T cells and thymic progenitors that survived.

The CDR3 contains 20 residues. Germline V gives CDR1 MGHRA, CDR2 YSYEKL. Trimming removed 4 bases from V and 0 bases from J, with 26 bases in between. Molecular barcoding with unique molecular identifiers was used for the TCRbeta library. Each CDR3 protein is one row after TCRdb ran MiXCR on the PCR reads. The sample lists hundreds of thousands of distinct CDR3 sequences; approximately 15% were seen once. This sequence originates from a male patient under 18 who had a stem cell transplant for acute lymphoblastic leukemia, so the T cells may come from the graft donor. This material consisted of PBMCs, mostly from graft donor cells, taken 360 days after TCRalphabeta/CD19-depleted stem cell transplant. The chain carries TRBV4-1 and TRBJ2-3; a weak D match, TRBD1 (5 bases). CDR3 coding DNA: TGCGCCAGCAGCCCCCTCATTCCCAACAGGCTGATCACTAGCACAGATACGCAGTATTTT. Protein: CASSPLIPNRLITSTDTQYF.